These 27 T cell receptor beta chains originate from one sample sequenced in a study of blood T cell repertoires in COVID-19. TCRdb's table, derived via immunoSEQ multiplex PCR, lists solely in-frame clones and lacks some. The profile covers more than 120,000 clones, with about 87% appearing a single time and approximately 4% taken by the ten largest. Specimen: PBMCs or T cells enriched from blood (not recorded which). The receptors derive from a man over 45 in a cohort exposed to, infected with or recovered from COVID-19 (not recorded which).

The CDR3 DNA follows: TGTGCCAGCAGTCCAACCGAGACTGTCTACACCTTC. Its translation: CASSPTETVYTF. The rearrangement links TRBV28 to TRBJ1-2, with D unclear. CDR1 is MDHEN and CDR2 is SYDVKM in the germline V gene. The CDR3 extends over 12 amino acids. Trimming pared 5 bases from V and 10 bases from J, leaving 14 bases between.

The rearrangement uses TRBV9 and TRBJ1-1, with 7 bases lining up with TRBD1. The V segment lost 4 bases and the J segment 3 bases; nucleotides outside the gene matches: 9. Germline V gene lookup returns CDR1 SGDLS and CDR2 YYNGEE. The CDR3 contains 15 residues. CDR3 residues: CASSPRQGIDTEAFF. The CDR3 nucleotides are TGTGCCAGCAGCCCTCGACAGGGTATTGACACTGAAGCTTTCTTT.

This chain links TRBV5-4 with TRBJ1-2; D is possibly TRBD1 (6 bases). Trimming took 0 bases from V and 4 from J, leaving 16 bases between them. The CDR3 extends over 16 amino acids. Per the germline V gene, CDR1 is SGHNT and CDR2 is YYREEE (reference sequence). The CDR3 nucleotides read TGTGCCAGCAGCTTGGGGGCGGACAGCTTAGTCTATGGCTACACCTTC. Translation: CASSLGADSLVYGYTF.

This chain links TRBV29-1 with TRBJ1-2, with 10 bases that match TRBD1. The V segment lost 6 bases and the J segment 8 bases; nucleotides outside the gene matches: 9. The CDR3 extends over 13 amino acids. Germline assignment: CDR1 SQVTM and CDR2 ANQGSEA. The CDR3 protein is CSVPGQGSYGYTF. DNA of the CDR3: TGCAGCGTACCGGGACAGGGGAGCTACGGCTACACCTTC. Filled out from reference TRBV29-1 and TRBJ1-2, the complete variable domain reads SAVISQKPSRDICQRGTSLTIQCQVDSQVTMMFWYRQQPGQSLTLIATANQGSEATYESGFVIDKFPISRPNLTFSTLTVSNMSPEDSSIYLCSVPGQGSYGYTFGSGTRLTVV.

The chain employs TRBV5-4 and TRBJ2-1; no clear D gene. The CDR3 runs to 14 residues. Trimming removed 1 base at V and 9 bases at J, with 14 bases between. The germline V gene has CDR1 SGHNT and CDR2 YYREEE (reference sequence). CDR3 nucleotide sequence: TGTGCCAGCAGCTTGAGTTGGTCGGGTGGTGAGCAGTTCTTC. Translation: CASSLSWSGGEQFF.

The chain is built from TRBV5-6 and TRBJ2-6; no firm D call. Per the germline V gene, CDR1 is SGHDT and CDR2 is YYEEEE. The germline V and J ends were trimmed by 4 bases and 0 bases, with 5 bases remaining between them. The CDR3 is 14 residues long. In DNA, the CDR3 is TGTGCCAGCAGCCCGTCCTCTGGGGCCAACGTCCTGACTTTC. Translated, it gives CASSPSSGANVLTF. The variable domain in full, with the rest retrieved from reference TRBV5-6 and TRBJ2-6, is DAGVTQSPTHLIKTRGQQVTLRCSPKSGHDTVSWYQQALGQGPQFIFQYYEEEERQRGNFPDRFSGHQFPNYSSELNVNALLLGDSALYLCASSPSSGANVLTFGAGSRLTVL.

V and J are TRBV5-8 and TRBJ1-2; 8 bases are shared with TRBD1. The J segment lost 4 bases and the V segment lost 5 bases, leaving 13 bases of the junction unmatched. The CDR3 spans 16 residues. Per the germline V gene, CDR1 is SGHTS and CDR2 is YDEGEE. The CDR3: CASRLKVPGGIYGYTF. For the CDR3, the DNA is TGTGCCAGCAGATTGAAGGTGCCAGGGGGCATCTATGGCTACACCTTC.

The count of this clone is one. This chain links TRBV25-1 with TRBJ1-2, with unresolved D. Between the trimmed V and J ends, which lost 1 base and 4 bases, there was a span of 10 bases. Germline V gene data show CDR1 as MGHDK and CDR2 as SYGVNS. This CDR3 is 14 amino acids long. The CDR3 DNA follows: TGTGCCAGCAGTGAATTTGGAGCGAGCTATGGCTACACCTTC. Encoded protein: CASSEFGASYGYTF.

The table lists this clone with a few counts. The chain uses TRBV7-2 and TRBJ2-7; no definite D call. This CDR3 spans 13 amino acids. Trimming cost V 4 bases and J 6 bases, with 13 bases left between them. The V gene's germline CDR1 is SGHTA and CDR2 FQGNSA. The CDR3 nucleotides are TGTGCCAGCAGCTCCCGTCTAGGTCGCGAGCAGTACTTC. Its translation is CASSSRLGREQYF.

The V gene is TRBV9, the J gene TRBJ2-3; 10 bases are shared with TRBD1. Germline loops: CDR1 SGDLS, CDR2 YYNGEE. The CDR3 covers 16 residues. With V trimmed by 3 bases and J by 1 base, 5 bases remained unmatched. This CDR3 reads CASSESGTGGTDTQYF. The CDR3 DNA reads TGTGCCAGCAGCGAGAGCGGGACAGGGGGCACAGATACGCAGTATTTT.

The gene calls are TRBV12-3 or TRBV12-4 and TRBJ1-1; D is possibly TRBD1 (5 bases). Trimming stripped 2 bases from V and 11 bases from J, with 9 bases between. The CDR3 extends over 11 amino acids. DNA of the CDR3: TGTGCCAGCAGTTTAAGGGGTGGCGCTTTCTTT. Protein product: CASSLRGGAFF.

This clone was seen more than once but under ten times. V usage is TRBV5-4 and J usage is TRBJ2-1; 7 bases match TRBD1. This CDR3 is built from 15 residues. J gave up 3 bases and V 4 bases, and 7 bases lay outside the gene matches. Germline V gives CDR1 SGHNT, CDR2 YYREEE (reference sequence). CDR3 nucleotides: TGTGCCAGCAGCCGGGACAGCCAGCTCTACAATGAGCAGTTCTTC. This sequence encodes CASSRDSQLYNEQFF.

The chain couples TRBV4-1 to TRBJ1-2; D might be TRBD1 (6 bases). The CDR3 is 11 amino acids. The germline CDR1 and CDR2 sequences are MGHRA and YSYEKL. V was trimmed by 9 bases and J by 6 bases, leaving 11 bases between them. The CDR3 region has the DNA TGCGCCAGATTACAGGGTCATGGCTACACCTTC. It yields the protein CARLQGHGYTF.

This chain links TRBV3-1 (or the pseudogene TRBV3-2) with TRBJ2-7, with 8 bases aligning to TRBD1. V was pared by 1 base and J by 3 bases, with 2 bases of the junction left unmatched. Looked up from germline, CDR1 is LGHDT and CDR2 is YNNKEL (reference sequence). This CDR3 has 14 amino acids. CDR3 DNA sequence: TGTGCCAGCAGCCAAGCAGGGGGCTTCTACGAGCAGTACTTC. It is translated as CASSQAGGFYEQYF.

This sequence joins TRBV20-1 and TRBJ2-4, with D uncertain. The germline V gene encodes CDR1 DFQATT and CDR2 SNEGSKA (reference sequence). This CDR3 has 10 residues. The ends were cut back, 0 bases at V and 14 bases at J, with 8 bases in the middle. The chain's CDR3 is CSARDTKEYF. The CDR3 region has the DNA TGCAGTGCTAGAGATACTAAGGAGTACTTC.

This clone was seen a single time. The CDR3 DNA is TGTGCCAGTAGTCCCCGGACAGGGGAGGCTAATGAAAAACTGTTTTTT. Its protein product is CASSPRTGEANEKLFF. The V and J genes are TRBV19 and TRBJ1-4; 9 bases line up with TRBD1. CDR3 size: 16 residues. Germline V gene sequence: CDR1 LNHDA, CDR2 SQIVND (reference sequence). With V trimmed by 5 bases and J by 3 bases, 7 bases remained unmatched. Filled out from reference TRBV19 and TRBJ1-4, the complete variable domain reads DGGITQSPKYLFRKEGQNVTLSCEQNLNHDAMYWYRQDPGQGLRLIYYSQIVNDFQKGDIAEGYSVSREKKESFPLTVTSAQKNPTAFYLCASSPRTGEANEKLFFGSGTQLSVL.

The rearrangement joins TRBV7-2 to TRBJ2-2, with 8 positions matching TRBD2. V lost 1 base and J lost 5; bases outside the gene matches: 9. The CDR3 extends over 17 amino acids. CDR1 and CDR2 from the germline V gene are SGHTA and FQGNSA. The CDR3 DNA reads as TGTGCCAGCAGCTTAGGAAGTGTAGCGGGATATACCGGGGAGCTGTTTTTT. Amino acids: CASSLGSVAGYTGELFF.

The chain couples TRBV5-1 to TRBJ2-5; 8 bases line up with TRBD1. CDR1 and CDR2 from the germline V gene are SGHRS and YFSETQ. V lost 4 bases to trimming and J lost 13 bases; unmatched junction nucleotides: 9. The CDR3 consists of 12 residues. CDR3 protein: CASSPDGTGAYF. Here the CDR3 DNA reads TGCGCCAGCAGCCCGGACGGGACAGGAGCGTACTTC.

Worth noting for this clone: Other DNA sequences from this sample encode an identical CDR3 as well. CDR3 in DNA: TGTGCCAGTAGTCCTCCCCTAGCGGGGGGCCGAAGCTCCTACGAGCAGTACTTC. Encoded protein: CASSPPLAGGRSSYEQYF. The V and J genes are TRBV19 and TRBJ2-7; 11 bases map to TRBD2. CDR3 size: 18 residues. V gave up 5 bases and J gave up 0 bases; unmatched junction bases: 12. Germline CDR1 LNHDA, CDR2 SQIVND (reference sequence). Using reference TRBV19 and TRBJ2-7 for the parts outside the CDR3, the full variable domain is DGGITQSPKYLFRKEGQNVTLSCEQNLNHDAMYWYRQDPGQGLRLIYYSQIVNDFQKGDIAEGYSVSREKKESFPLTVTSAQKNPTAFYLCASSPPLAGGRSSYEQYFGPGTRLTVT.

This rearrangement joins TRBV18 to TRBJ2-1; 12 nucleotides match TRBD2. The germline CDR1 and CDR2 sequences are KGHSH and LQKENI. With 3 bases clipped from V and 6 bases from J, the junction kept 3 bases outside the gene matches. This CDR3 comprises 15 residues. DNA for the CDR3: TGTGCCAGCTCACCTCGACTAGCGGGGGTCAATGAGCAGTTCTTC. Its translation is CASSPRLAGVNEQFF.

With respect to this clone: Other DNA sequences in the same sample also yield this CDR3. The CDR3 is CASSPSGSNQPQHF. In DNA form, the CDR3 reads TGTGCCAGCTCACCATCGGGAAGCAATCAGCCCCAGCATTTT. The V gene is TRBV18, the J gene TRBJ1-5; no firm D call. Germline CDR1 is KGHSH and CDR2 is LQKENI. The V end lost 2 bases, the J end lost 1 base, and 6 bases lay between the germline ends. The CDR3 length is 14 residues.

V usage is TRBV5-4 and J usage is TRBJ2-7, with 7 nucleotides matching TRBD2. With 1 base clipped from V and 6 bases from J, the junction kept 10 bases outside the gene matches. The germline gives CDR1 SGHNT, CDR2 YYREEE (reference sequence). The CDR3 has 15 amino acids. The CDR3 bases are TGTGCCAGCAGCTTGTCCCGCGGGAGCCAGGGCGAGCAGTACTTC. Translated, it gives CASSLSRGSQGEQYF. The full variable domain, with the rest looked up from reference TRBV5-4 and TRBJ2-7, is ETGVTQSPTHLIKTRGQQVTLRCSSQSGHNTVSWYQQALGQGPQFIFQYYREEENGRGNFPPRFSGLQFPNYSSELNVNALELDDSALYLCASSLSRGSQGEQYFGPGTRLTVT.

This clone has just one count. One junction end disagrees with the germline gene, perhaps due to a read error. The CDR3: CASSQSGLAGKEIQYF. As DNA, the CDR3 is TGTGCCAGCAGCCAATCGGGACTAGCGGGGAAAGAGATCCAGTACTTC. This chain joins TRBV3-1 (or the pseudogene TRBV3-2) and TRBJ2-5; 13 nucleotides align to TRBD2. The germline V gene encodes CDR1 LGHDT and CDR2 YNNKEL (reference sequence). This CDR3 is 16 amino acids long.

V and J are TRBV15 and TRBJ1-5, with unresolved D. Per the germline V gene, CDR1 is LNHNV and CDR2 is YYDKDF (reference sequence). This CDR3 is built from 13 residues. The V end was cut by 5 bases, the J end by 7 bases, with 12 bases between. Here the CDR3 DNA reads TGTGCCACCAGCGGGCACAAGAGCCAGCCCCAGCATTTT. Amino acids: CATSGHKSQPQHF.

The V call is TRBV6-5, the J call TRBJ2-7; the D gene is possibly TRBD2 (5 bases). There are 13 residues in the CDR3. Trimming cost V 6 bases and J 2 bases, with 11 bases left between them. Germline CDR1 is MNHEY and CDR2 is SVGAGI. The DNA of the CDR3 is TGTGCCAGCAGGGTAGCGTACCCCTACGAGCAGTACTTC. The encoded protein is CASRVAYPYEQYF.

The chain uses TRBV5-4 and TRBJ1-1; 7 bases fit TRBD1. CDR1 is SGHNT and CDR2 is YYREEE in the germline V gene (reference sequence). J lost 3 bases, V lost 0 bases, and 2 bases had no gene match. The length of the CDR3 is 14 residues. CDR3 in DNA: TGTGCCAGCAGCTTGGACAGGGGCTACACTGAAGCTTTCTTT. Encoded protein: CASSLDRGYTEAFF.

J is TRBJ1-4 and V is TRBV5-1; maybe TRBD1 (5 bases). There are 17 residues in the CDR3. Germline CDR1 reads SGHRS; CDR2 reads YFSETQ. Trimming cost V 4 bases and J 0 bases, with 16 bases left between them. The CDR3 sequence: CASSPRPGTTTNEKLFF. CDR3 sequence (DNA): TGCGCCAGCAGCCCCCGGCCCGGGACTACAACTAATGAAAAACTGTTTTTT.